This T cell receptor beta chain was sequenced in a study of PD-L1 blockade in urothelial cancer. Study information: Males with urothelial cancer arising in the bladder constituted most of the 29 patients. Samples of blood were analyzed 3 weeks (second dose) and 6 weeks after treatment start.

Time point meaning: peripheral blood 6 weeks after treatment start. This CDR3 region has 16 residues. The germline CDR1 and CDR2 sequences are MNHEY and SMNVEV (reference sequence). V was cut by 0 bases and J by 7 bases, with 18 bases left in between. The data were produced by immunoSEQ multiplex PCR, yet TCRdb's version contains in-frame clones alone and is incomplete. This sample has under 85,000 clones; roughly 90% occur once, and the top ten carry roughly 0.87%. The clonotype originates from an elderly woman with urothelial cancer. The starting material was PBMCs, obtained around atezolizumab (anti-PD-L1) treatment. The chain recombines TRBV27 with TRBJ1-2; D is possibly TRBD1 (5 bases). The CDR3 spells CASSLSTRRRGSGYTF. CDR3 bases: TGTGCCAGCAGTTTATCGACCCGTAGGAGGGGCAGTGGCTACACCTTC.